This TCR beta chain came from a study of GPR56 and killer-like receptors on CD4 memory cells (dated by TCRdb to the late 2010s). In the study overall: It was proposed in the study that human CD4+ memory T-cell differentiation and cytokine production potential are marked by progressive acquisition of KLRB1, KLRG1, GPR56 and then KLRF1. The study described its healthy blood donors as age-matched to the liver disease patients, who had a median age of around 71 years. Study-wide conclusions, independent of this receptor: Rather than full repertoires, the diversity and similarity analyses used only the 100 most expanded clones in each population. TCR repertoire overlap was especially strong between late populations 4 and 5, and population 3 also partly overlapped. Clonal frequency was low in the marker-negative population and rose progressively along the proposed pathway, while TCRbeta diversity fell correspondingly. Clones dominating late populations 4 and 5 were also found in early populations 1 and 2, which the authors took as evidence for linear differentiation.

Before TCRbeta sequencing, fluorescence-activated cell sorting was used to enrich five KLR/GPR56-defined CD4+ populations. To test a linear memory differentiation pathway, the researchers sequenced TCRbeta repertoires from five CD4+ T-cell subsets that were defined by expression of KLRB1, KLRG1, GPR56 and KLRF1. TCR-sequenced cells came from peripheral blood of healthy control individuals, reported as five donors in the TCRbeta analysis figure. Heparinized peripheral blood was collected and all samples were processed within one hour of retrieval. To isolate peripheral blood mononuclear cells, blood was diluted 1:2 in PBS and put through Biocoll density gradient centrifugation at room temperature. Before flow sorting, CD4+ T cells were enriched from freshly isolated PBMCs by magnetic sorting with anti-CD4 MicroBeads. A BD FACSAria II was used to sort CD4+ T cells, enriched from the PBMCs of healthy donors, according to marker expression. Surface staining used anti-KLRB1 clone 191B8, anti-KLRF1 clone 4A4.D10 and anti-KLRG1 clone REA261 antibodies from Miltenyi Biotec.

Concerning this clonotype itself: The antigen it binds to is not known.

TCRdb lists the instrument as Illumina HiSeq 2500. To build sequencing libraries, a previously published PCR protocol was used to amplify the recombined TCRbeta locus. As for the original processing: Any read whose average quality score fell below 30 was discarded, and IMSEQ was used to process the reads that remained. Vbeta gene, Jbeta gene and CDR3 amino acid sequence were used to define clonotypes. The Morisita-Horn index, computed on the top 100 expanded clones, was used to measure repertoire overlap between populations. Renyi diversity profiles calculated on the top 100 expanded clones were used to evaluate clonal diversity. TCRdb reprocessed the reads, so every CDR3 protein sequence counts as one entry and DNA is not shown. The V and J calls here are based on TCRdb, not the publication. This sample's table lists around 1,400 distinct CDR3 sequences. The ten most abundant clones make up approximately 13% of the sample.

Counted from cysteine to phenylalanine, this CDR3 has 13 amino acids. DNA is not on record. CDR1 and CDR2 are read off the germline V gene as SNHLY and FYNNEI. This sequence was found in a human donor in good health. The sample taken for sequencing was memory CD4+ T cells from blood. The sequence joins TRBV2 to TRBJ1-1; the TRBD1 assignment by TCRdb is unverifiable without DNA. CDR3 region: CASRGQMNTEAFF.